These T cell receptor beta chains were read from a single sample in a study of shared clonotypes between healthy human individuals. Assay: immunoSEQ multiplex PCR; the TCRdb copy retains only in-frame clones and omits some. The profile shows about 590,000 clones, roughly 95% of them singletons. Sequences were obtained from naive CD8+ T cells sorted from blood. Receptors were obtained from a woman aged 30 to 39 in good health. CDR3s include the opening cysteine and the closing phenylalanine or tryptophan. D genes are given only for firm matches. Expanded clones get a size class; other rows say once, few or many, or leave the size out.

clone size | J gene | V gene | D gene | CDR3 DNA | CDR3 protein
NA | TRBJ2-7 | TRBV28 | TRBD2 | TGTGCCAGCAGCCCGAGCGGGGGGGGCCTCGAGCAGTACTTC | CASSPSGGGLEQYF
NA | TRBJ2-7 | TRBV6-1 | TRBD1 | TGTGCCAGCAGTGAAATTGACAGGGGCCCCTACGAGCAGTACTTC | CASSEIDRGPYEQYF
few | TRBJ2-7 | TRBV7-9 | TRBD2 | TGTGCCAGCAGCGGCAGTTTTGCGGGAGTTCCCCAGATAAACGAGCAGTACTTC | CASSGSFAGVPQINEQYF
NA | TRBJ2-2 | TRBV28 | TRBD2 | TGTGCCAGCAGTTTAGGACTAGCGGGAGAGGGAACCGGGGAGCTGTTTTTT | CASSLGLAGEGTGELFF
NA | TRBJ1-6 | TRBV4-1 | NA | TGCGCCAGCAGCCTTCCGGGACAAAGGGGTTCACCCCTCCACTTT | CASSLPGQRGSPLHF
NA | TRBJ2-6 | TRBV2 | NA | TGTGCCAGCAGTGATAGTCAGTTAGGGACCAACGTCCTGACTTTC | CASSDSQLGTNVLTF
NA | TRBJ2-2 | TRBV28 | NA | NA | CASSFGAGELFF
NA | TRBJ2-4 | TRBV29-1 | NA | TGCAGCGTTGAATGGGGTTTACCGGGAAGGTCCAAAAACATTCAGTACTTC | CSVEWGLPGRSKNIQYF
NA | TRBJ2-2 | TRBV6-5 | NA | TGTGCCAGCAGTGGGGGGCGGGTGCTGTTTTTT | CASSGGRVLFF
once | TRBJ2-7 | TRBV6-5 | NA | TGTGCCAGCAGTGGGTCTAGAGGTATCGGCGAGCAGTACTTC | CASSGSRGIGEQYF
once | TRBJ2-3 | TRBV4-1 | NA | TGCGCCAGCAGCCGATCAGGGGATACGCAGTATTTT | CASSRSGDTQYF
NA | TRBJ2-3 | TRBV27 | TRBD1 | TGTGCCAGCAGTTTAGGGACAGGGGCAGATACGCAGTATTTT | CASSLGTGADTQYF
NA | TRBJ2-1 | TRBV19 | NA | TGTGCCAGTAGGATCACGGAGGGCACCTACAATGAGCAGTTCTTC | CASRITEGTYNEQFF
NA | TRBJ2-1 | TRBV28 | NA | TGTGCCAGCGCCATCAGAACCGGGACGGTCTACAATGAGCAGTTCTTC | CASAIRTGTVYNEQFF
NA | TRBJ2-1 | TRBV11-2 | TRBD1 | TGTGCCAGCAGCTGGACAGGGGGCAGCGGCAATGAGCAGTTCTTC | CASSWTGGSGNEQFF
NA | TRBJ2-1 | TRBV7-9 | NA | TGTGCCAGCAGCTTGGTAGTTCAGAGCTCCTACAATGAGCAGTTCTTC | CASSLVVQSSYNEQFF
NA | TRBJ1-1 | TRBV10-3 | TRBD1 | TGTGCCATCAGTGACCAGGACAGGGGCACTGAAGCTTTCTTT | CAISDQDRGTEAFF
NA | TRBJ1-5 | TRBV27 | TRBD1 | TGTGCCAGCACCGCGACAGGGGGCGGTCAGCCCCAGCATTTT | CASTATGGGQPQHF
few | TRBJ2-7 | TRBV15 | TRBD2 | TGTGCCACCAGCTCTCACCGGCGGGAGGGCCTCTACGAGCAGTACTTC | CATSSHRREGLYEQYF
NA | TRBJ2-1 | TRBV5-6 | TRBD2 | TGTGCCAGCAGCTCCCTCTTAGCGGGAGGTGGTAATGAGCAGTTCTTC | CASSSLLAGGGNEQFF
NA | TRBJ2-7 | TRBV5-1 | TRBD1 | TGCGCCAGCAGCTTGGGAGGGACAGGGATAGTCGAGCAGTACTTC | CASSLGGTGIVEQYF
few | TRBJ1-5 | TRBV20-1 | NA | TGCAGTGCCGGGGAGGCCCCTGCCCAGCATTTT | CSAGEAPAQHF
NA | TRBJ1-2 | TRBV5-6 | TRBD1 | TGTGCCAGCAGCTCAGTCCTGCTTCCCGGGACAGGGTTTGACGGCTACACCTTC | CASSSVLLPGTGFDGYTF
once | TRBJ2-1 | TRBV30 | NA | TGTGCCTGGAGTGTATGGGCGGCCGATGAGCAGTTCTTC | CAWSVWAADEQFF
NA | TRBJ1-1 | TRBV6-5 | NA | TGTGCCAGCAGTTATGGCAGGACACCCTACACTGAAGCTTTCTTT | CASSYGRTPYTEAFF
NA | TRBJ1-1 | TRBV29-1 | TRBD1 | TGCAGCGTTGCGAGGGGGCGGAATGACGCTGAAGCTTTCTTT | CSVARGRNDAEAFF
NA | TRBJ2-2 | TRBV27 | NA | TGTGCCAGCTGGGACACGGCCGGGGAGCTGTTTTTT | CASWDTAGELFF
NA | TRBJ2-3 | TRBV2 | TRBD2 | TGTGCCAGCAGCGGACTAGGGTCAGATACGCAGTATTTT | CASSGLGSDTQYF
NA | TRBJ2-7 | TRBV27 | TRBD1 | TGTGCCAGCAGTTTCTTGGGACAGGGGGCTCACGAGCAGTACTTC | CASSFLGQGAHEQYF
NA | TRBJ1-2 | TRBV6-6 | NA | TGTGCCAGCAGTTACTCAAGGGGTAACTATGGCTACACCTTC | CASSYSRGNYGYTF
NA | TRBJ2-3 | TRBV6-5 | NA | TGTGCCAGCAGTTACCCTGCGGGATCAGATACGCAGTATTTT | CASSYPAGSDTQYF
NA | TRBJ1-5 | TRBV27 | TRBD1 | TGTGCCAGCAGCCGGGGGACAGGGGGTATTCAGCCCCAGCATTTT | CASSRGTGGIQPQHF
NA | TRBJ2-1 | TRBV9 | TRBD2 | TGTGCCAGCAGCGTAGATTTTAGCGGGAGTGGGAATGAGCAGTTCTTC | CASSVDFSGSGNEQFF
NA | TRBJ2-1 | TRBV9 | NA | TGTGCCAGCACCAAGGGGTCAGCCTACAATGAGCAGTTCTTC | CASTKGSAYNEQFF
NA | TRBJ1-2 | TRBV27 | TRBD1 | TGTGCCAGCACCCCCCGGACAGGGATTTATGGCTACACCTTC | CASTPRTGIYGYTF
NA | TRBJ2-1 | TRBV7-6 | NA | TGTGCCAGCAGCCCAGGACTGTCCTACAATGAGCAGTTCTTC | CASSPGLSYNEQFF